These 26 T cell receptor beta chains were all obtained from the same sample, sequenced in a study of blood T cell repertoires in COVID-19. Generated by immunoSEQ multiplex PCR, the TCRdb table keeps only in-frame clones and is missing some. Altogether roughly 180,000 clones are present, 80% to 85% being singletons, with the ten largest covering about 5.5%. The specimen sequenced was peripheral blood. These receptors were collected from a woman aged 25 to 45 with acute or convalescent COVID-19.

The chain links TRBV19 to TRBJ2-1, with 11 bases fitting TRBD2. Germline CDR1 and CDR2: LNHDA and SQIVND (reference sequence). The trim removed 1 base at V and 7 bases at J, leaving 3 bases unmatched. CDR3 size: 15 residues. Written as DNA, the CDR3 is TGTGCCAGTAGTATAGGAGGGACTAGCGGAAATGAGCAGTTCTTC. It yields the protein CASSIGGTSGNEQFF.

The chain links TRBV5-4 to TRBJ2-7, with D possibly TRBD2 on 5 matching bases. The CDR3 spans 15 residues. Trimming removed 0 bases from V and 4 bases from J, with 14 bases in between. The germline V gene has CDR1 SGHNT and CDR2 YYREEE (reference sequence). As DNA, the CDR3 is TGTGCCAGCAGCTTGGAAGAGGGTATGGAGTACGAGCAGTACTTC. It specifies CASSLEEGMEYEQYF.

This clone occurred once. The gene calls are TRBV7-2 and TRBJ1-1; D is possibly TRBD1 (6 bases). The V and J ends lost 5 bases and 4 bases respectively, with 14 bases between them. CDR1 SGHTA and CDR2 FQGNSA come from the germline V gene. The CDR3 is 14 amino acids. In DNA form, the CDR3 reads TGTGCCAGCAGCCATTGGGGGCTGGGCACTGAAGCTTTCTTT. Translated, it gives CASSHWGLGTEAFF.

This chain links TRBV18 with TRBJ2-7, with 9 positions matching TRBD1. The V gene's germline CDR1 is KGHSH and CDR2 LQKENI. There are 14 residues in the CDR3. Losses at the gene ends were 4 bases for V and 7 bases for J; bases not matched to a gene: 8. CDR3 loop: CASSLGTGSGEQYF. CDR3 DNA sequence: TGTGCCAGCTCACTTGGGACAGGGAGCGGGGAGCAGTACTTC.

The genes are TRBV30 and TRBJ1-3, with D uncertain. V lost 4 bases to trimming and J lost 2 bases, with 9 bases between them. The CDR3 is 13 residues long. The germline gives CDR1 GTSNPN, CDR2 SVGIG (reference sequence). The CDR3 region is CAWTRQPGNTIYF. The CDR3 bases are TGTGCCTGGACAAGACAACCTGGAAACACCATATATTTT. Full variable domain (outside the CDR3, taken from reference TRBV30 and TRBJ1-3): SQTIHQWPATLVQPVGSPLSLECTVEGTSNPNLYWYRQAAGRGLQLLFYSVGIGQISSEVPQNLSASRPQDRQFILSSKKLLLSDSGFYLCAWTRQPGNTIYFGEGSWLTVV.

In its sample, this clone was seen once. This chain links TRBV7-2 with TRBJ2-2; TRBD2 matches at 10 bases. J gave up 7 bases and V 5 bases, and 7 bases lay outside the gene matches. CDR3 length: 15 residues. The germline gives CDR1 SGHTA, CDR2 FQGNSA. The CDR3 region has the DNA TGTGCCAGCAGCAGAGCACTAGCGGGGCACGGGGAGCTGTTTTTT. Protein: CASSRALAGHGELFF.

V usage is TRBV27 and J usage is TRBJ2-2; 7 bases map to TRBD2. V trimming: 11 bases; J trimming: 3 bases; junction bases outside the gene matches: 3. CDR3 length: 12 amino acids. Germline CDR1 and CDR2: MNHEY and SMNVEV (reference sequence). The CDR3: CAGGLYTGELFF. The CDR3 nucleotides are TGTGCCGGGGGACTATACACCGGGGAGCTGTTTTTT.

V usage is TRBV28 and J usage is TRBJ2-5; 11 bases are shared with TRBD2. This CDR3 contains 15 residues. The junction had 5 bases not matched to a gene; V was cut back by 6 bases and J by 2 bases. CDR1 is MDHEN, CDR2 SYDVKM, per germline. In nucleotides, the CDR3 is TGTGCCAGCAGGCCGAGACTAGCGGGGCAAGAGACCCAGTACTTC. Protein: CASRPRLAGQETQYF.

The chain employs TRBV3-1 (or the pseudogene TRBV3-2) and TRBJ2-3; 7 positions agree with TRBD1. V shed 4 bases and J 1 base; nucleotides not matched to a gene: 8. The germline V gene encodes CDR1 LGHDT and CDR2 YNNKEL (reference sequence). This CDR3 contains 16 residues. This chain's CDR3 is CASSRLATGGTDTQYF. CDR3 coding DNA: TGTGCCAGCAGCCGGTTGGCCACAGGGGGCACAGATACGCAGTATTTT.

The CDR3 spells CASSVGTGLNTEAFF. The CDR3 nucleotides are TGTGCCAGTAGTGTCGGGACAGGGCTGAACACTGAAGCTTTCTTT. This chain uses TRBV19 with TRBJ1-1, with 9 bases lining up with TRBD1. Trimming at V came to 5 bases and at J to 0 bases, leaving 4 bases not matched to a gene. CDR3 length equals 15 residues. Germline V gives CDR1 LNHDA, CDR2 SQIVND (reference sequence).

The rearrangement joins TRBV28 to TRBJ1-4; perhaps TRBD1 as D (6 bases). Deletions cut 5 bases from V and 8 bases from J, with 12 bases between. Germline CDR1 and CDR2: MDHEN and SYDVKM. CDR3 size: 13 residues. The CDR3 protein is CASSETGKEKLFF. The DNA for the CDR3 is TGTGCCAGCAGTGAAACAGGGAAGGAAAAACTGTTTTTT.

This clone has only a few counts. The chain links TRBV4-2 to TRBJ2-5, with 10 bases aligning to TRBD2. The CDR3 runs to 15 residues. Germline CDR1 reads LGHNA; CDR2 reads YNFKEQ. The V segment lost 1 base and the J segment 10 bases; nucleotides outside the gene matches: 9. The CDR3 nucleotides read TGTGCCAGCAGCCAAGTTGGAACTAGCGGGGATATCCAGTACTTC. This translates into CASSQVGTSGDIQYF.

The count of this clone is one. The rearrangement uses TRBV14 and TRBJ2-5; D is unresolved. The CDR3 runs to 13 residues. Trimming stripped 2 bases from V and 2 bases from J, with 6 bases between. The germline V gene encodes CDR1 SGHDN and CDR2 FVKESK. The DNA for the CDR3 is TGTGCCAGCAGCCAATCCCTTCAAGAGACCCAGTACTTC. Protein sequence: CASSQSLQETQYF.

The chain carries TRBV27 and TRBJ2-5; TRBD2 matches at 13 bases. The CDR3 is 14 residues long. In germline, CDR1 is MNHEY, CDR2 SMNVEV (reference sequence). Losses at the gene ends were 6 bases for V and 5 bases for J; bases not matched to a gene: 3. The chain's CDR3 is CASRLAGGRETQYF. The CDR3 region has the DNA TGTGCCAGCAGACTAGCGGGGGGGCGGGAGACCCAGTACTTC.

The chain carries TRBV12-3 or TRBV12-4 and TRBJ1-1; D possibly corresponds to TRBD1 (5 bases). Trimming took off 6 bases at V and 11 bases at J, with 13 bases between the two ends. The CDR3 length is 11 residues. For the CDR3, the DNA is TGTGCCAGCAGAGGGGACTTGACGGCTTTCTTT. This translates into CASRGDLTAFF.

The chain employs TRBV7-2 and TRBJ2-1; 11 bases are a match to TRBD2. This CDR3 is built from 15 residues. Germline V gene lookup returns CDR1 SGHTA and CDR2 FQGNSA. Trimming at V came to 4 bases and at J to 5 bases, leaving 4 bases not matched to a gene. The CDR3 DNA reads as TGTGCCAGCAGCTCGCCGGGACTAGCGGACAATGAGCAGTTCTTC. This gives the protein CASSSPGLADNEQFF.

The V call is TRBV2, the J call TRBJ1-4; D gene unclear. CDR3 length: 15 residues. The germline V and J ends were trimmed by 3 bases and 5 bases, with 13 bases remaining between them. Germline V gene data show CDR1 as SNHLY and CDR2 as FYNNEI. The CDR3 loop reads CASSEGWRANEKLFF. CDR3 DNA: TGTGCCAGCAGTGAGGGGTGGAGGGCGAATGAAAAACTGTTTTTT. The full variable domain, completed using reference TRBV2 and TRBJ1-4, is EPEVTQTPSHQVTQMGQEVILRCVPISNHLYFYWYRQILGQKVEFLVSFYNNEISEKSEIFDDQFSVERPDGSNFTLKIRSTKLEDSAMYFCASSEGWRANEKLFFGSGTQLSVL.

The V and J genes are TRBV7-2 and TRBJ1-5; 7 bases map to TRBD1. The CDR3 totals 14 residues. From germline, CDR1 is SGHTA and CDR2 FQGNSA. Losses at the gene ends were 4 bases for V and 5 bases for J; bases not matched to a gene: 5. The DNA of the CDR3 is TGTGCCAGCAGCTCGGGACAGCTCTATCAGCCCCAGCATTTT. Translation gives CASSSGQLYQPQHF.

This rearrangement joins TRBV3-1 (or the pseudogene TRBV3-2) to TRBJ1-4; TRBD1 aligns across 9 bases. Germline values: CDR1 LGHDT, CDR2 YNNKEL (reference sequence). J was trimmed by 8 bases and V by 0 bases; bases with no gene match: 10. The CDR3 runs to 17 residues. CDR3 sequence reads: CASSQEWRDRDMEKLFF. The CDR3 nucleotides are TGTGCCAGCAGCCAAGAATGGCGGGACAGGGATATGGAAAAACTGTTTTTT.

The chain combines TRBV28 with TRBJ2-1; TRBD2 aligns across 11 bases. CDR1 and CDR2 from the germline V gene are MDHEN and SYDVKM. The CDR3 is 18 residues long. The trim removed 5 bases at V and 9 bases at J, leaving 18 bases unmatched. The DNA for the CDR3 is TGTGCCAGCAGTGCGCGACCGATAGCGGGAGGGTTTAGGGCTGAGCAGTTCTTC. As protein: CASSARPIAGGFRAEQFF.

The DNA of the CDR3 is TGCGCCAGCAGCCAAGATCTTATCAGGGGCAATGAGCAGTTCTTC. Translating it yields CASSQDLIRGNEQFF. This sequence joins TRBV4-3 and TRBJ2-1; maybe TRBD1 (6 bases). This CDR3 is 15 amino acids long. Per germline, CDR1 LGHNA and CDR2 YSLEER. Trimming shortened V by 0 bases and J by 6 bases, and 12 bases separated the two germline ends.

The chain employs TRBV2 and TRBJ2-1; weak D call: TRBD2 (6 bases). This CDR3 has 13 residues. Germline V gene sequence: CDR1 SNHLY, CDR2 FYNNEI. V lost 8 bases, J lost 3 bases, and 11 bases lay in between. CDR3 residues: CASGTFYYNEQFF. The CDR3 DNA sequence: TGTGCCAGCGGGACTTTTTACTACAATGAGCAGTTCTTC.

The rearrangement links TRBV27 to TRBJ2-7, with D uncertain. Looked up from germline, CDR1 is MNHEY and CDR2 is SMNVEV (reference sequence). V gave up 6 bases and J gave up 4 bases, with 4 bases separating them. The length of the CDR3 is 10 residues. Written as DNA, the CDR3 is TGTGCCAGCAGAACATACGAGCAGTACTTC. As protein: CASRTYEQYF.

The V call is TRBV7-8, the J call TRBJ2-3; 7 nucleotides match TRBD1. This CDR3 comprises 16 residues. Trimming at V came to 5 bases and at J to 2 bases, leaving 10 bases not matched to a gene. The V gene's germline CDR1 is SGHVS and CDR2 FQNEAQ. CDR3 amino acids: CASSQSADRFTDTQYF. The CDR3 nucleotides are TGTGCCAGCAGCCAGTCCGCGGACAGGTTCACAGATACGCAGTATTTT. The variable domain in full, completed from reference TRBV7-8 and TRBJ2-3, reads GAGVSQSPRYKVAKRGQDVALRCDPISGHVSLFWYQQALGQGPEFLTYFQNEAQLDKSGLPSDRFFAERPEGSVSTLKIQRTQQEDSAVYLCASSQSADRFTDTQYFGPGTRLTVL.

The gene calls are TRBV27 and TRBJ1-2; 9 bases line up with TRBD1. Germline CDR1 is MNHEY and CDR2 is SMNVEV (reference sequence). V lost 6 bases and J lost 6; bases outside the gene matches: 5. The CDR3 is made up of 13 amino acids. The CDR3 loop is CASRRGQGHGYTF. CDR3 DNA: TGTGCCAGCAGGCGGGGACAGGGACATGGCTACACCTTC.

The chain carries TRBV14 and TRBJ2-7, with no clear D. V dropped 1 base and J dropped 4 bases, with 5 bases sitting between them. The CDR3 loop spans 12 amino acids. Germline V gives CDR1 SGHDN, CDR2 FVKESK. CDR3: CASSQVVYEQYF. CDR3 in DNA: TGTGCCAGCAGCCAAGTTGTATACGAGCAGTACTTC.